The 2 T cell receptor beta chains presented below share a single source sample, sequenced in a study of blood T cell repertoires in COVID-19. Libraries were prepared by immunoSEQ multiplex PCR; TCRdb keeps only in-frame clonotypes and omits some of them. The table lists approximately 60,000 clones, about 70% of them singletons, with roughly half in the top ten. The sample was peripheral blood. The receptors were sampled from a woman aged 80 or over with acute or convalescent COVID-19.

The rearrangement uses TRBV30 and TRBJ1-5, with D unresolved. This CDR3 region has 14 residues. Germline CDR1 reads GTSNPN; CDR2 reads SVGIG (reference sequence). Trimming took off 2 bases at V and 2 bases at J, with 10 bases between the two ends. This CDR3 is CAWSFTSGNQPQHF. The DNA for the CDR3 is TGTGCCTGGAGTTTCACCAGTGGCAATCAGCCCCAGCATTTT.

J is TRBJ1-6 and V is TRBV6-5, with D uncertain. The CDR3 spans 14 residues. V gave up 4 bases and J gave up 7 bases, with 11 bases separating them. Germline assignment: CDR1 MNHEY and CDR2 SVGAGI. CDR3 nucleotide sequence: TGTGCCAGCAGTTCCGGCTGGAGAAATTCACCCCTCCACTTT. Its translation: CASSSGWRNSPLHF.